The clone carrying this T cell receptor beta chain came up once. Mismatch with germline at one junction end may stem from a read error. This sample is part of a study of blood T cell repertoires in COVID-19. Study-wide context: Collection of acute and convalescent COVID-19 samples took place in the United States, Italy and Spain. Sources were T cells, B-cell-depleted T cells, or PBMCs; the material itself was cDNA or gDNA.

The CDR3 totals 12 residues. The germline V gene encodes CDR1 LGHDT and CDR2 YNNKEL (reference sequence). Original processing methods: Reference gene primer amplification gave estimated nucleated cell counts. Sequencing was performed with immunoSEQ multiplex PCR; in TCRdb, only in-frame clones are kept and a portion is missing. Clone size and the V and J calls come from that table; the DNA yielded D and trimming. The data show approximately 250,000 clones, over 75% seen once. Seattle patients were enrolled while actively infected and followed longitudinally. Sequencing was performed on peripheral blood. This chain connects TRBV3-1 (or the pseudogene TRBV3-2) to TRBJ2-1, with 13 bases that match TRBD2. This sequence originates from a man between 50 and 59 years old with COVID-19, enrolled during active disease. The CDR3 DNA reads TGTGCCAGCAGCCCGGGACTAGCGGGGAAGGTCTTC. It is translated as CASSPGLAGKVF.